Listed below are T cell receptor beta chains from one sample, sequenced in a study of blood T cell repertoires in COVID-19. The protocol was immunoSEQ multiplex PCR, while the TCRdb copy is restricted to in-frame clones and leaves out a portion. This sample has about 160,000 clones; 89% occur once, and the top ten carry approximately 2.8%. Sequencing was done on a sample of peripheral blood. The receptors stem from a man in his sixties with acute or convalescent COVID-19. Each CDR3 is given with its conserved first and last residue. D genes are given only for firm matches. Where a row states a size, it is once, few, many or the class of an expanded clone; other rows omit it.

cdr3_nt,cdr3_aa,d_call,j_call,clone_size,v_call
TGTGCCAGCAGCCCCGGGAGGGATCAGAGGTCTAATACGCAGTATTTT,CASSPGRDQRSNTQYF,TRBD2,TRBJ2-3,-,TRBV11-2
TGTGCCAGCAGCCAAAGACAGGGGGCGTCGGAGGGCTACACCTTC,CASSQRQGASEGYTF,TRBD1,TRBJ1-2,-,TRBV3-1/TRBV3-2
TGCGCCAGCAGCCAAGAAGTTTCTAGAGGTCCTAACTATGGCTACACCTTC,CASSQEVSRGPNYGYTF,-,TRBJ1-2,-,TRBV4-1
TGTGCCAGCAGCCTCGGGACTAGGGACACAGATACGCAGTATTTT,CASSLGTRDTDTQYF,TRBD2,TRBJ2-3,-,TRBV5-4
TGTGCCAGCAGCCCGGACAGCGTCTACCGCGGGGGAGGTCAGTATTTT,CASSPDSVYRGGGQYF,-,TRBJ2-3,-,TRBV7-9
TGCGCCAGTACTAACCTTAACTCACTCGAGCAGTACTTC,CASTNLNSLEQYF,-,TRBJ2-7,-,TRBV5-1
TGTGCCAGCAGTGTCGACGTGAGCAGGAAGAACACTGAAGCTTTCTTT,CASSVDVSRKNTEAFF,-,TRBJ1-1,-,TRBV25-1
TGTGCCAGTATGGAGGGGACAGGGGCAGAATATGGCTACACCTTC,CASMEGTGAEYGYTF,TRBD1,TRBJ1-2,-,TRBV19
TGTGCCAGCAGCTTAGTAGGGACAGCTTACACTGAAGCTTTCTTT,CASSLVGTAYTEAFF,TRBD1,TRBJ1-1,-,TRBV7-3
TGCGCCAGCAGTCAATCTCAGGGGACAGGGCCTAACTATGGCTACACCTTC,CASSQSQGTGPNYGYTF,TRBD1,TRBJ1-2,-,TRBV23-1
TGTGCCACGGGAAGGACAGGGAAAGACACTGAAGCTTTCTTT,CATGRTGKDTEAFF,TRBD1,TRBJ1-1,-,TRBV10-3
TGTGCCTGGGACAGCTTAGGAGGCACTGAAGCTTTCTTT,CAWDSLGGTEAFF,-,TRBJ1-1,-,TRBV30
TGCGCCAGCAGCCCCCTGGGGACAGGAGCTGAAGCTTTCTTT,CASSPLGTGAEAFF,TRBD1,TRBJ1-1,once,TRBV4-3
TGTGCCAGCAGGACCGATACCCAGGGCGCTGGGGCCAACGTCCTGACTTTC,CASRTDTQGAGANVLTF,-,TRBJ2-6,-,TRBV27
TGTGCCAGCAGCCCCATGACAGGGCCGTGGAGTCAGCCCCAGCATTTT,CASSPMTGPWSQPQHF,TRBD1,TRBJ1-5,-,TRBV7-2
TGTGCCAGCAGCTTGGACAGGGGGCTTGATTTTGAAAAACTGTTTTTT,CASSLDRGLDFEKLFF,TRBD1,TRBJ1-4,-,TRBV5-6
TGTGCCAGCTCACCCCGCCAAACAGGGTCAGGTCAGCCCCAGCATTTT,CASSPRQTGSGQPQHF,-,TRBJ1-5,-,TRBV18
TGTGCCAGCATGAAGAGCATGAACACTGAAGCTTTCTTT,CASMKSMNTEAFF,-,TRBJ1-1,-,TRBV7-9
TGTGCCAGCAGTGCTAGTCCAGGGGGAATTGGCTACACCTTC,CASSASPGGIGYTF,TRBD1,TRBJ1-2,once,TRBV2
TGTGCCAGCAGTGACGGGATAGCAGATACGCAGTATTTT,CASSDGIADTQYF,-,TRBJ2-3,-,TRBV2
TGTGCCACCAGCAGAGGCGGACAGATTGGCGCTGAAGCTTTCTTT,CATSRGGQIGAEAFF,-,TRBJ1-1,-,TRBV15
TGTGCCAGCAGCCCGCAAGGACAGGGGGAGGGCTACACCTTC,CASSPQGQGEGYTF,TRBD1,TRBJ1-2,-,TRBV5-4
TGTGCCAGCAGTACTACGGACAGGGTACTAGGCTACACCTTC,CASSTTDRVLGYTF,TRBD1,TRBJ1-2,-,TRBV6-5
TGCAGCGTTGAAGGGGGACAAATCTCTAACTATGGCTACACCTTC,CSVEGGQISNYGYTF,-,TRBJ1-2,-,TRBV29-1
TGTGCCAGCAGTGGGACAGGGAAATGGGGCAATCAGCCCCAGCATTTT,CASSGTGKWGNQPQHF,TRBD1,TRBJ1-5,-,TRBV2
TGTGCCAGTGCAGGGCGAGCCAAAAACATTCAGTACTTC,CASAGRAKNIQYF,-,TRBJ2-4,-,TRBV19
TGCGCCAGCAGCCACGGGATCGACGAGCAGTACTTC,CASSHGIDEQYF,-,TRBJ2-7,once,TRBV4-1
TGTGCCAGTAGTAAGGAACAAACCGGGACAGGGGGCTCGTACTTC,CASSKEQTGTGGSYF,TRBD1,TRBJ2-7,-,TRBV19
TGTGCCAGCAGCCAAGACAGGGGGAGATATGGCTACACCTTC,CASSQDRGRYGYTF,TRBD1,TRBJ1-2,-,TRBV3-1/TRBV3-2
TGCGCCAGCAGCTTAGACAGGGGTAATCAGCCCCAGCATTTT,CASSLDRGNQPQHF,TRBD1,TRBJ1-5,-,TRBV5-1
TGTGCCAGCTCACCCCTGAAGGGCGGGGTTTCACCCCTCCACTTT,CASSPLKGGVSPLHF,-,TRBJ1-6,-,TRBV18
TGTGCCAGCAGCCCCCCCCTCCAAGAGACCCAGTACTTC,CASSPPLQETQYF,-,TRBJ2-5,-,TRBV9
TGTGCCAGCAGCTTGGGGCAGGGGGCGTTCTTGGAGTACTTC,CASSLGQGAFLEYF,TRBD1,TRBJ2-7,-,TRBV5-4
TGTGCCAGTAGCCCAAGACAGGGGGCTAACAGCAATCAGCCCCAGCATTTT,CASSPRQGANSNQPQHF,TRBD1,TRBJ1-5,-,TRBV19
TGTGCCAGCAGCTTAGCGGAGGGGAGGAGGACTGAAGCTTTCTTT,CASSLAEGRRTEAFF,-,TRBJ1-1,once,TRBV7-9
TGTGCCAGCAGTCCCCGGGACACTATCTACAATGAGCAGTTCTTC,CASSPRDTIYNEQFF,-,TRBJ2-1,-,TRBV27
TGTGCCAGCAGCCCAGTACCCATGGCGGCTGGAAACACCATATATTTT,CASSPVPMAAGNTIYF,-,TRBJ1-3,-,TRBV3-1/TRBV3-2
TGTGCCAGCAGCTTCGGACAGGGGGCCTATCAGCCCCAGCATTTT,CASSFGQGAYQPQHF,TRBD1,TRBJ1-5,-,TRBV5-8
TGTGCCAGCTGGGACAGAGCCAGCACCGGGGAGCTGTTTTTT,CASWDRASTGELFF,TRBD1,TRBJ2-2,once,TRBV2
TGTGCCAGCAGTAGGGACAGCCTTACCTATCAGCCCCAGCATTTT,CASSRDSLTYQPQHF,TRBD1,TRBJ1-5,-,TRBV6-2/TRBV6-3
TGCGCCAGCAGCTCCCGAGCAGGGGCGGGCGAGCAGTACTTC,CASSSRAGAGEQYF,-,TRBJ2-7,-,TRBV5-1
TGTGCCACCAGTGATGCCCGACAGACCGATGAAAAACTGTTTTTT,CATSDARQTDEKLFF,-,TRBJ1-4,once,TRBV24-1
TGCGCCAGCAGCTTAGGGGGGGGACCGGATGGCTACACCTTC,CASSLGGGPDGYTF,-,TRBJ1-2,-,TRBV10-2
TGTGCTAGTGGCCTGGTGAGCTCCTATAATTCATCCCTCCACTTT,CASGLVSSYNSSLHF,-,TRBJ1-6,-,TRBV12-5
TGTGCCAGCAGCCGGCCGGGACAGGGAACTATCGGCTACACCTTC,CASSRPGQGTIGYTF,TRBD1,TRBJ1-2,few,TRBV11-1
TGCGCCAGCAGCTTAACGGGACAGCGGGATCAGCCCCAGCATTTT,CASSLTGQRDQPQHF,TRBD1,TRBJ1-5,-,TRBV5-1
TGTGCCAGCAGTTACTCGGGCAGCGAGCAGTACTTC,CASSYSGSEQYF,-,TRBJ2-7,once,TRBV6-5
TGTGCCAGCAGTGGGCAGGGTACCGGGGAGCTGTTTTTT,CASSGQGTGELFF,-,TRBJ2-2,-,TRBV6-4
TGTGCCAGCAGCGTTGCAGGGGCCAAGGATTCACCCCTCCACTTT,CASSVAGAKDSPLHF,-,TRBJ1-6,-,TRBV9
TGTGCCAGCAGTAGGGTAGGGGATAATTCACCCCTCCACTTT,CASSRVGDNSPLHF,-,TRBJ1-6,-,TRBV2
TGTGCCAGTAGTATCCCAGGACAGGGGACAAACAATGAGCAGTTCTTC,CASSIPGQGTNNEQFF,TRBD1,TRBJ2-1,once,TRBV19
TGCGCCAGCAGCCGGGACAGGGGACCGCGCTATGGCTACACCTTC,CASSRDRGPRYGYTF,TRBD1,TRBJ1-2,few,TRBV5-1
TGTGCCAGCAGTTTACGGGGACAGGGCGGACAGCCCCAGCATTTT,CASSLRGQGGQPQHF,TRBD1,TRBJ1-5,-,TRBV27
TGCAGTACGGGCCGGAACACTGAAGCTTTCTTT,CSTGRNTEAFF,-,TRBJ1-1,-,TRBV29-1
TGTGCCAGCAGCTTAGCTTTTGAGTCTGGAAACACCATATATTTT,CASSLAFESGNTIYF,-,TRBJ1-3,few,TRBV7-2
TGTGCCAGCAGTTTTAGGGGTCAGCCCCAGCATTTT,CASSFRGQPQHF,-,TRBJ1-5,-,TRBV12-3/TRBV12-4
TGTGCTAGTGGTTCCCTTAGGGACAGTTATGGCTACACCTTC,CASGSLRDSYGYTF,TRBD1,TRBJ1-2,-,TRBV12-5
TGTGCCAGCAGCTTAGATGGGTGGGACAGGGATTCCTACGAGCAGTACTTC,CASSLDGWDRDSYEQYF,TRBD1,TRBJ2-7,-,TRBV7-2